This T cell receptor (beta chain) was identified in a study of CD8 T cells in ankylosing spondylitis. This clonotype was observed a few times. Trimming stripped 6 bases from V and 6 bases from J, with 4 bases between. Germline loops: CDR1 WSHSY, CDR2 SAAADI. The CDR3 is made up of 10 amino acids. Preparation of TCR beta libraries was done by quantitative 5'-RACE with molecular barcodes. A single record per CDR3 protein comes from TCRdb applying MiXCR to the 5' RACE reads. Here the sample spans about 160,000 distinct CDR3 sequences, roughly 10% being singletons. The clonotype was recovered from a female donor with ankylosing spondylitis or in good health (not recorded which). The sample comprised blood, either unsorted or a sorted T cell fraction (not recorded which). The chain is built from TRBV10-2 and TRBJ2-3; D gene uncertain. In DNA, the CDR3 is TGCGCCAGCAGGGCGGATACGCAGTATTTT. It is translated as CASRADTQYF.